This record looks at one TCR beta chain sequence and its context. Its cognate antigen is unknown. As for time point: persistent/refractory GD, antithyroid drugs over 5 years with positive TRAb. After RNA was extracted from PBMCs, the TCR library was made from it. Patients came from an endocrinology department in Xi'an, China. Through Arm-PCR of CDR3 regions and iRepertoire HTBI primers, TCR beta libraries were built. Per the study methods: Analysis of the samples identified 50 to 70 TRBV and 14 TRBJ segments. TCRdb re-analysed the multiplex PCR reads in MiXCR, keeping a single row per CDR3 protein. TCRdb assigned the V and J calls; the authors' analysis was not used. The table records approximately 500,000 distinct CDR3 sequences, 20% to 25% of them present only once. The data belong to a study of regulatory T cells in long-lasting Graves disease. Study observations and caveats: Whereas new patients shared 966 public clonotypes, persistent patients shared more, at under 3,500. The study found lower TCR diversity in persistent Graves' patients than in newly diagnosed ones.

Looked up from germline, CDR1 is LGHNA and CDR2 is YNFKEQ. The V gene end was trimmed by 1 base and the J gene end by 2 bases; junction bases not matched to a gene: 7. The CDR3 contains 16 residues. Sequences were derived from peripheral blood mononuclear cells (PBMCs), sampled when the disease was refractory, from a patient treated with antithyroid drugs. V is TRBV4-2 and J is TRBJ2-7; TRBD2 matches at 8 bases. The clonotype was recovered from a female donor with Graves disease. This CDR3 reads CASSQAGGGPTYEQYF. CDR3 nucleotide sequence: TGTGCCAGCAGCCAAGCGGGGGGGGGGCCTACCTACGAGCAGTACTTC.